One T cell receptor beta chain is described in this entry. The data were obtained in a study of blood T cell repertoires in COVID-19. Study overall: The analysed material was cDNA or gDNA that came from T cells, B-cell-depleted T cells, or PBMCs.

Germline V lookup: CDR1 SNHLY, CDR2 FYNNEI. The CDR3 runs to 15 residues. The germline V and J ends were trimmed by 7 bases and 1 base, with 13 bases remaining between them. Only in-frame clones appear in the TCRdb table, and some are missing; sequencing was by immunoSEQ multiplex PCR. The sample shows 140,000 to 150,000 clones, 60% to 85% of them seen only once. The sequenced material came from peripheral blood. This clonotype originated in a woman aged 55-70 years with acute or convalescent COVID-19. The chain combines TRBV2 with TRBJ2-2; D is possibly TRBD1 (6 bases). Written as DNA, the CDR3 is TGTGCCAGCACTTTCGACAGGTTGAACACCGGGGAGCTGTTTTTT. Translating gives CASTFDRLNTGELFF.